The clone carrying this TCR beta chain was observed a few times. Its antigen is not known. These data come from a study of OX40 agonist ivuxolimab in advanced cancers. Looking at the study overall: The patients received agonistic anti-OX40 (CD134) antibody ivuxolimab.

Study-level findings and limits: There was clonal expansion of CD4+ and CD8+ blood T cells by week 6 at 0.1 to 3.0 mg/kg.

Measured with immunoSEQ multiplex PCR; TCRdb has only the in-frame clones, and not every one. The repertoire holds roughly 82,000 clones, with roughly 85% as singletons. The receptor's source is an adult with an advanced solid tumor such as melanoma, head and neck, liver or kidney cancer. Sequencing was performed on CD4+ or CD8+ T cells sorted from blood, taken in a trial of the OX40 agonist ivuxolimab.

The CDR3 sequence: CASSPSPYEQYF. The CDR3 DNA is TGTGCCAGCAGCCCTTCTCCGTACGAGCAGTACTTC. The V gene is TRBV7-2, the J gene TRBJ2-7, with no clear D. This CDR3 comprises 12 residues. Germline V gene sequence: CDR1 SGHTA, CDR2 FQGNSA. Deletions cut 5 bases from V and 4 bases from J, with 9 bases between.